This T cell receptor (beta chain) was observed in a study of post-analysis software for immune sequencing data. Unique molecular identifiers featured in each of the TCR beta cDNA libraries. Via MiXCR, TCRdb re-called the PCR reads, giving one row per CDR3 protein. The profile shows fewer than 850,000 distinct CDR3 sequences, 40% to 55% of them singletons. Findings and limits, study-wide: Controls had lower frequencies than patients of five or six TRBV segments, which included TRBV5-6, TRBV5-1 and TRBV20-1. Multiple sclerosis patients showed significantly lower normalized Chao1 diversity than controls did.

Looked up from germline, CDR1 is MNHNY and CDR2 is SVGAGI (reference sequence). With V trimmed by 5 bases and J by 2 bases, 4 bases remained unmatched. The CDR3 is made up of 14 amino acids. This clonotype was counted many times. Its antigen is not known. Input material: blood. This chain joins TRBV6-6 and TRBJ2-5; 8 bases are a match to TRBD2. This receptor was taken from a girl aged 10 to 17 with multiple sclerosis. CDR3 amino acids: CASSTTSDQETQYF. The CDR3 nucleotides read TGTGCCAGCAGTACGACTAGCGATCAAGAGACCCAGTACTTC.